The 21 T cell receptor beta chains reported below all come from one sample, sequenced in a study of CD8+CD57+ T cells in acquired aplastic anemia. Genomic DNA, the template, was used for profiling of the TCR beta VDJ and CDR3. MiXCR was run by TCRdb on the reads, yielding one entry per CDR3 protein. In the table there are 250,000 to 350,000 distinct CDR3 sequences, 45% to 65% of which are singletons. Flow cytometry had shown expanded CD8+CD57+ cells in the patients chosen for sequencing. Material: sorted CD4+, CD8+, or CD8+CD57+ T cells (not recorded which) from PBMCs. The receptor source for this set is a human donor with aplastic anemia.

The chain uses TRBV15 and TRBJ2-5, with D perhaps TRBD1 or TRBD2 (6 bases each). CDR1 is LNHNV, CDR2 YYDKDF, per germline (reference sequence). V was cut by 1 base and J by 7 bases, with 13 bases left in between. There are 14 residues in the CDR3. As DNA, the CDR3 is TGTGCCACCAGCAGAGTCCGGGGGCAGGGGACCCAGTACTTC. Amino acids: CATSRVRGQGTQYF. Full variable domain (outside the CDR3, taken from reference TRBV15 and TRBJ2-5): DAMVIQNPRYQVTQFGKPVTLSCSQTLNHNVMYWYQQKSSQAPKLLFHYYDKDFNNEADTPDNFQSRRPNTSFCFLDIRSPGLGDTAMYLCATSRVRGQGTQYFGPGTRLLVL.

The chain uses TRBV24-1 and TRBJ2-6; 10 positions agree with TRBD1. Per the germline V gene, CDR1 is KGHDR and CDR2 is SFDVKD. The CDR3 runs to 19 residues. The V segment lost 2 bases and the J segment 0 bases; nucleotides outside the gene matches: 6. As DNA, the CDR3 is TGTGCCACCAGTGATTCTCCGGGACAGGGGCTCTCTGGGGCCAACGTCCTGACTTTC. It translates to CATSDSPGQGLSGANVLTF.

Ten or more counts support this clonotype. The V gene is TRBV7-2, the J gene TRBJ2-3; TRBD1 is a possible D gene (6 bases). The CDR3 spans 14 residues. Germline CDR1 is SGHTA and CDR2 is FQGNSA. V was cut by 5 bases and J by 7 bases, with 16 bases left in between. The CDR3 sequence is CASSLGTTPNTQYF. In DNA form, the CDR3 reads TGTGCCAGCAGCCTAGGGACAACCCCGAATACGCAGTATTTT.

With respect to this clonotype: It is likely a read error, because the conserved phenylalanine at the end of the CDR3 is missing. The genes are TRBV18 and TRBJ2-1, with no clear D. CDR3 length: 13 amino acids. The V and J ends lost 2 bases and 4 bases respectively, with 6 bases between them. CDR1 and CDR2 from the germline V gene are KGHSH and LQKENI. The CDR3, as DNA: TGTGCCAGCTCACCAGGGCAGTACAATGAGCAGTTCCTC. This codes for CASSPGQYNEQFL.

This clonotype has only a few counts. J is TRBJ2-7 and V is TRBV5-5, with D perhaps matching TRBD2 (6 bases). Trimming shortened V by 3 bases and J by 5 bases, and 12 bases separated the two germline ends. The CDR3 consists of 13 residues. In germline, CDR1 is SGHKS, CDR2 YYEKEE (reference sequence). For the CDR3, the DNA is TGTGCCAGCAGCTCTAACGCGGGGAACGAGCAGTACTTC. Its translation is CASSSNAGNEQYF.

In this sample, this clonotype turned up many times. CDR3 coding DNA: TGTGCCAGCAGTTTTCGGCGGATCCAAGAGACCCAGTACTTC. Residues: CASSFRRIQETQYF. The chain uses TRBV12-3 or TRBV12-4 and TRBJ2-5; D is unresolved. The CDR3 length is 14 residues. The V end lost 3 bases, the J end lost 1 base, and 9 bases lay between the germline ends.

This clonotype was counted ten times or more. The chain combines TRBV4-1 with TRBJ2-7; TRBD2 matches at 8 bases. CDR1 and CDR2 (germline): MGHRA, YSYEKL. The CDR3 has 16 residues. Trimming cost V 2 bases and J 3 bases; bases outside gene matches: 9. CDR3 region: CASSQTSGTSLYEQYF. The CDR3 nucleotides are TGCGCCAGCAGCCAAACCTCCGGGACTAGTCTCTACGAGCAGTACTTC.

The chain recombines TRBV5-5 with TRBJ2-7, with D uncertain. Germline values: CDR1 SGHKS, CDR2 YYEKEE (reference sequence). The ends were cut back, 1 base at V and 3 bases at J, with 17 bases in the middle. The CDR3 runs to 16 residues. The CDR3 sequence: CASSLQIGQTYYEQYF. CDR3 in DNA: TGTGCCAGCAGCTTGCAAATCGGGCAGACTTACTACGAGCAGTACTTC. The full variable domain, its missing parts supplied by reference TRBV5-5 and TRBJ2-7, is DAGVTQSPTHLIKTRGQQVTLRCSPISGHKSVSWYQQVLGQGPQFIFQYYEKEERGRGNFPDRFSARQFPNYSSELNVNALLLGDSALYLCASSLQIGQTYYEQYFGPGTRLTVT.

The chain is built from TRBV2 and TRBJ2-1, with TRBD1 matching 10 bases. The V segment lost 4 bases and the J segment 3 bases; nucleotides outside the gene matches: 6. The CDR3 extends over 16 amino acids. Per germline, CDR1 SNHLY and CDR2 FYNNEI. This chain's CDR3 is CASSVTGGTSYNEQFF. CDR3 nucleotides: TGTGCCAGCAGTGTGACAGGGGGCACTAGCTACAATGAGCAGTTCTTC.

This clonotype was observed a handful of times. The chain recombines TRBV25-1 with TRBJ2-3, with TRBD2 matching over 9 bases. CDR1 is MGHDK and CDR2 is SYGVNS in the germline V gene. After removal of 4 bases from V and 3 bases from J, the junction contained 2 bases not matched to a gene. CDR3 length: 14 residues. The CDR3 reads CASSASGDTDTQYF. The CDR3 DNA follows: TGTGCCAGCAGTGCTAGCGGGGATACAGATACGCAGTATTTT.

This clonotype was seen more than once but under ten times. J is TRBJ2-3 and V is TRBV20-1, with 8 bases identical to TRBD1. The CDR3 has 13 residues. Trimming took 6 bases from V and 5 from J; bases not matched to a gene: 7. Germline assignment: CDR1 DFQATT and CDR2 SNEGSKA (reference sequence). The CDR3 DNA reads TGCAGTGCCGAAGGACAGGGACGAGATACGCAGTATTTT. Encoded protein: CSAEGQGRDTQYF.

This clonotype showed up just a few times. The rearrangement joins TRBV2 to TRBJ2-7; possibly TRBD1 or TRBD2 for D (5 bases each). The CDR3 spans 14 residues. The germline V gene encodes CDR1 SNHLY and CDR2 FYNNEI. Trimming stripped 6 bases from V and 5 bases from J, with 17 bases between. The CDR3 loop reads CASSPGRHKDEQYF. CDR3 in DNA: TGTGCCAGCAGCCCGGGACGACATAAGGACGAGCAGTACTTC.

Here the CDR3 reads CATSREREQGIDGYTF. CDR3 nucleotides: TGTGCCACCAGCAGAGAGAGAGAACAGGGTATCGATGGCTACACCTTC. The chain uses TRBV15 and TRBJ1-2, with D perhaps matching TRBD1 (6 bases). V was pared by 0 bases and J by 6 bases, with 17 bases between. From germline, CDR1 is LNHNV and CDR2 YYDKDF (reference sequence). The CDR3 consists of 16 residues.

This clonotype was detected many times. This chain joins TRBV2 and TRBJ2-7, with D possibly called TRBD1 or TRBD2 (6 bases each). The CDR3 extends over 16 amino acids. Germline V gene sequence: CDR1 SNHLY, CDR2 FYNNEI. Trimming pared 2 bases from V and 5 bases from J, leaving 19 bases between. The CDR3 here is CASSERGVAGAHEQYF. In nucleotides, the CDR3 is TGTGCCAGCAGTGAACGCGGGGTTGCAGGGGCTCACGAGCAGTACTTC.

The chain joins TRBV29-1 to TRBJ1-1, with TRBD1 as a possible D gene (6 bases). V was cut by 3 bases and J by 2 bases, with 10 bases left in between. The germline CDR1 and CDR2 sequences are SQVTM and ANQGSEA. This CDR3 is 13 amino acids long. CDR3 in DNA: TGCAGCGTTGAGGGGGGCCATAACACTGAAGCTTTCTTT. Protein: CSVEGGHNTEAFF.

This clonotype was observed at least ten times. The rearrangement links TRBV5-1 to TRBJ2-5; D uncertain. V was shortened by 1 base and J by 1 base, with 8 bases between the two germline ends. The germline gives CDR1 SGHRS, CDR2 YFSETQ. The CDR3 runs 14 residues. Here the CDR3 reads CASSLQWVQETQYF. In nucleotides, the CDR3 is TGCGCCAGCAGCTTGCAATGGGTCCAAGAGACCCAGTACTTC.

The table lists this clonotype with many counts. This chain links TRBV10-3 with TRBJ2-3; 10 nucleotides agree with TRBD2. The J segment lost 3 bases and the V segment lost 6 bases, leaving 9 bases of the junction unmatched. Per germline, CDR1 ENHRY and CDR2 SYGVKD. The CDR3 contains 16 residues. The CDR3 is CAIRPSAGGLTDTQYF. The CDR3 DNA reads TGTGCCATCAGGCCATCAGCGGGAGGGCTAACAGATACGCAGTATTTT.

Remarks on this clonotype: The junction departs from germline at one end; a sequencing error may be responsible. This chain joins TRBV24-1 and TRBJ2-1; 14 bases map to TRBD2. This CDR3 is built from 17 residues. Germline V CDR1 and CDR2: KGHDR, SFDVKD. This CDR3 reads CAASDSTSGGAPNEQFF. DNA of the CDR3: TGTGCCGCCAGTGACTCGACTAGCGGGGGGGCCCCCAATGAGCAGTTCTTC.

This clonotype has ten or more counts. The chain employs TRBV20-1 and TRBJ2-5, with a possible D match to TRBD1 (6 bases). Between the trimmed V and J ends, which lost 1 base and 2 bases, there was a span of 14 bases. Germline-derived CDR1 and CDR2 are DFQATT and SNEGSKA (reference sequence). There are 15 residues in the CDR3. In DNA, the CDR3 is TGCAGTGCTAGAGGAGCTACAGGGATTCAAGAGACCCAGTACTTC. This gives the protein CSARGATGIQETQYF.

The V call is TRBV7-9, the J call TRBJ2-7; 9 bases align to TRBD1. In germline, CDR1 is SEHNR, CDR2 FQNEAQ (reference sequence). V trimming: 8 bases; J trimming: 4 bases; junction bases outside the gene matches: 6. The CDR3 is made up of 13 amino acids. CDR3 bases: TGTGCCAGCTACGGGACAGGGAGTTACGAGCAGTACTTC. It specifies CASYGTGSYEQYF.

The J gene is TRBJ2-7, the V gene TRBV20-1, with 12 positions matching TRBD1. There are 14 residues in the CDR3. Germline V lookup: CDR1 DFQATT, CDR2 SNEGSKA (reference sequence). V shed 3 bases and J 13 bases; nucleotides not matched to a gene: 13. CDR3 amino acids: CSARAMGTGGAAYF. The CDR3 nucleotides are TGCAGTGCTAGGGCGATGGGGACAGGGGGCGCCGCTTACTTC.